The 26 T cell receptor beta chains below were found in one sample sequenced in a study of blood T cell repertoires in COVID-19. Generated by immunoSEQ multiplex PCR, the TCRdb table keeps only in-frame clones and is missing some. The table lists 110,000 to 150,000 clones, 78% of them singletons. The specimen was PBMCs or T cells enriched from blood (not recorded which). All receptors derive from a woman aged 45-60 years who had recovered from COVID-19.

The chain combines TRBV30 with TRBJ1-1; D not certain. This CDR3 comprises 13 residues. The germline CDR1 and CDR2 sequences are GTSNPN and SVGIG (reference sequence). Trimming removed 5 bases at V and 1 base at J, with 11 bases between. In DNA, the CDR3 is TGTGCCTGGTCCAATGTCGGGAACACTGAAGCTTTCTTT. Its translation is CAWSNVGNTEAFF.

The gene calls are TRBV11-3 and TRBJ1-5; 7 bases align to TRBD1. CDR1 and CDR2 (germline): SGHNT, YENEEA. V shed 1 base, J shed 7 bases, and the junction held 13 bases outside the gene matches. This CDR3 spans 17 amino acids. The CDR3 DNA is TGTGCCAGCAGCTTAGTAAGGCCCACAGGGGTGAACCAGCCCCAGCATTTT. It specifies CASSLVRPTGVNQPQHF. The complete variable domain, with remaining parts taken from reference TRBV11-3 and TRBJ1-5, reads EAGVVQSPRYKIIEKKQPVAFWCNPISGHNTLYWYLQNLGQGPELLIRYENEEAVDDSQLPKDRFSAERLKGVDSTLKIQPAELGDSAVYLCASSLVRPTGVNQPQHFGDGTRLSIL.

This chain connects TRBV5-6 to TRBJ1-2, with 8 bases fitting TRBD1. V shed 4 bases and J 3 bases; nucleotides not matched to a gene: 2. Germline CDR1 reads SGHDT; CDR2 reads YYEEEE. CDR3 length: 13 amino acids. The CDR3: CASSLGQDYGYTF. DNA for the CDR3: TGTGCCAGCAGCCTGGGACAGGACTATGGCTACACCTTC.

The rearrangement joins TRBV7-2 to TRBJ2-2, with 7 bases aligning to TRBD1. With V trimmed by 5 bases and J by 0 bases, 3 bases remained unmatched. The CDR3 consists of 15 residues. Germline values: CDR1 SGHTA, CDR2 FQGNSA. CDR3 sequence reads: CASSTRGTNTGELFF. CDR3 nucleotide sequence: TGTGCCAGCAGCACCAGGGGGACGAACACCGGGGAGCTGTTTTTT.

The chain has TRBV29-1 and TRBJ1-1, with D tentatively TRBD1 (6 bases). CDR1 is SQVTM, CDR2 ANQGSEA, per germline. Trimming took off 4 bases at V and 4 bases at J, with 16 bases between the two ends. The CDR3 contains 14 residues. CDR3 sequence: CSVGGRGSFTEAFF. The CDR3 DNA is TGCAGCGTTGGCGGTAGGGGGAGTTTCACTGAAGCTTTCTTT.

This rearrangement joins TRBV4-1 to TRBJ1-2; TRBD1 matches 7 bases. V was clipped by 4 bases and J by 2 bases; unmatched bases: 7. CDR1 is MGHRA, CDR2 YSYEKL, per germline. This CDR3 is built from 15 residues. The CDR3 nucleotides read TGCGCCAGCAGCCGAACAGGGACAGCAAACTATGGCTACACCTTC. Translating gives CASSRTGTANYGYTF.

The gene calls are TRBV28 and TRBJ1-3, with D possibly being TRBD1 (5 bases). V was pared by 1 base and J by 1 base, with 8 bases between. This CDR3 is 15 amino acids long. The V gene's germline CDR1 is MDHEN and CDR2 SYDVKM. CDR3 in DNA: TGTGCCAGCAGTTTATCGACAGTTTCTGGAAACACCATATATTTT. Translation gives CASSLSTVSGNTIYF.

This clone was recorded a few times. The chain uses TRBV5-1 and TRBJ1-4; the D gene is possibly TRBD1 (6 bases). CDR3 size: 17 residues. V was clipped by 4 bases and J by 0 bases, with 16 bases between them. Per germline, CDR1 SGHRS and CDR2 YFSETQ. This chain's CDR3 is CASSATVQGATNEKLFF. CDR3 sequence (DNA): TGCGCCAGCAGCGCGACAGTACAGGGAGCAACTAATGAAAAACTGTTTTTT. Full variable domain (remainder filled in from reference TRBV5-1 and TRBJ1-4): KAGVTQTPRYLIKTRGQQVTLSCSPISGHRSVSWYQQTPGQGLQFLFEYFSETQRNKGNFPGRFSGRQFSNSRSEMNVSTLELGDSALYLCASSATVQGATNEKLFFGSGTQLSVL.

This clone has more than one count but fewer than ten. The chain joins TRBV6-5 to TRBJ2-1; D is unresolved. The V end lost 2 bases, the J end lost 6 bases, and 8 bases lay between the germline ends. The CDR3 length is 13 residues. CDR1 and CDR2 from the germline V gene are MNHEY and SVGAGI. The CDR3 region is CASSYRPSNEQFF. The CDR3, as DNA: TGTGCCAGCAGTTACCGACCTAGCAATGAGCAGTTCTTC.

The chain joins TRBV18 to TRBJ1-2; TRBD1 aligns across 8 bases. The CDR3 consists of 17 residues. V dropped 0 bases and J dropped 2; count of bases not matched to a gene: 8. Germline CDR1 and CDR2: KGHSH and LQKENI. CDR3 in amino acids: CASSPPGTGSLNYGYTF. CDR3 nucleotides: TGTGCCAGCTCACCACCGGGGACAGGATCACTAAACTATGGCTACACCTTC.

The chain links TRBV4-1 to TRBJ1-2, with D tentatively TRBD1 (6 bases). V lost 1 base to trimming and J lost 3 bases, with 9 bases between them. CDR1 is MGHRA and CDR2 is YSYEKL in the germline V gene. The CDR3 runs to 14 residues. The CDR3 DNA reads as TGCGCCAGCAGCCAAGGGGGGCTGGACTATGGCTACACCTTC. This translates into CASSQGGLDYGYTF.

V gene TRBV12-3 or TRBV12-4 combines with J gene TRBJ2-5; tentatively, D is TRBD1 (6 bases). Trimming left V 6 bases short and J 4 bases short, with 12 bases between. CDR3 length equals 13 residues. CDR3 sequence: CASRTQGAETQYF. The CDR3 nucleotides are TGTGCCAGCAGGACACAGGGAGCAGAGACCCAGTACTTC.

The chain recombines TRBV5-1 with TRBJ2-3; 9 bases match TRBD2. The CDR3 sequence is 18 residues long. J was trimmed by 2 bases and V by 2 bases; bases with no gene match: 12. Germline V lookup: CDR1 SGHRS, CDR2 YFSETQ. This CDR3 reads CASSFPQGSGGNTDTQYF. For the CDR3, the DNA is TGCGCCAGCAGCTTCCCGCAGGGTAGCGGGGGTAACACAGATACGCAGTATTTT.

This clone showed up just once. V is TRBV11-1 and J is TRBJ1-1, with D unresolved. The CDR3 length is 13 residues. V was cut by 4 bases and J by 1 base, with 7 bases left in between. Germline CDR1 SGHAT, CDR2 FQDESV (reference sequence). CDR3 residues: CASSYSENTEAFF. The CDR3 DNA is TGTGCCAGCAGCTACAGTGAGAACACTGAAGCTTTCTTT.

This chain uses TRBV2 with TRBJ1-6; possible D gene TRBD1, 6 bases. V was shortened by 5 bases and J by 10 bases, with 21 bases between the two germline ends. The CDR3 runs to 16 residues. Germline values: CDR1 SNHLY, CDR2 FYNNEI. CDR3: CASSSNKGETGSPLHF. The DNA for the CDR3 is TGTGCCAGCAGTTCGAATAAGGGGGAAACGGGCTCACCCCTCCACTTT. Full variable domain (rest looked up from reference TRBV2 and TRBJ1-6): EPEVTQTPSHQVTQMGQEVILRCVPISNHLYFYWYRQILGQKVEFLVSFYNNEISEKSEIFDDQFSVERPDGSNFTLKIRSTKLEDSAMYFCASSSNKGETGSPLHFGNGTRLTVT.

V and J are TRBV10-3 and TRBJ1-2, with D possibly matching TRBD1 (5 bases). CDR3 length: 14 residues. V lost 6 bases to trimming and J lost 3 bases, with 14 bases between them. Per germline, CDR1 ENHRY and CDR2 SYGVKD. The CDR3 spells CAISTVGGDYGYTF. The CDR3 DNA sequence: TGTGCCATCAGCACCGTGGGGGGGGACTATGGCTACACCTTC.

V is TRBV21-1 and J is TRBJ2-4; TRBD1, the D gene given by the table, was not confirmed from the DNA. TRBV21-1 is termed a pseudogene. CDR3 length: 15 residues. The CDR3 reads CASSAKQGARDIQYF. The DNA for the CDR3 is TGTGCCAGCAGCGCGAAACAGGGGGCGAGAGACATTCAGTACTTC.

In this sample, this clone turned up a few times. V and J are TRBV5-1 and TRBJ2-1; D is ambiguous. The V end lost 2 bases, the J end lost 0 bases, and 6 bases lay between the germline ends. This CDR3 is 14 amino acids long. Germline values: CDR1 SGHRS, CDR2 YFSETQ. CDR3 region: CASSFESSYNEQFF. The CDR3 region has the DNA TGCGCCAGCAGCTTCGAGAGCTCCTACAATGAGCAGTTCTTC.

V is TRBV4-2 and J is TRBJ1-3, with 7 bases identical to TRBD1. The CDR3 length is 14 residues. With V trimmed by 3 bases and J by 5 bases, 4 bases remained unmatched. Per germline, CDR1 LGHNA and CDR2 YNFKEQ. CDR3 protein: CASSQPGQRNTIYF. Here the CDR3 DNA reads TGTGCCAGCAGCCAGCCGGGACAGAGAAACACCATATATTTT.

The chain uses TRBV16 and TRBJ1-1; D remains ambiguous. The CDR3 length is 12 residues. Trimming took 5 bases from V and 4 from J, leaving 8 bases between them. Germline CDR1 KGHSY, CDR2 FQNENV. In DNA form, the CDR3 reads TGTGCCAGCAGCGAAGAAGCCACTGAAGCTTTCTTT. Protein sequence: CASSEEATEAFF.

The DNA of the CDR3 is TGTGCCAGCAGCTTGGGAAGTTCGGGACAGGGCCTTATGTACGTC. Protein product: CASSLGSSGQGLMYV. The chain combines TRBV11-2 with TRBJ2-7; 9 positions match TRBD1. Germline trimming cut 3 bases from V and 12 bases from J; bases unmatched to any gene: 15. CDR1 is SGHAT and CDR2 is FQNNGV in the germline V gene. The CDR3 is 15 amino acids.

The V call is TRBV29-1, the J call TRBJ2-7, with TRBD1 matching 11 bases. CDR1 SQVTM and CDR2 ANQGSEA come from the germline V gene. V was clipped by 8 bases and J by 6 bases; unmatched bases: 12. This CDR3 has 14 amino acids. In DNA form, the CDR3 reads TGCAGCTTCTATTCTGGACAGGGGGCTGGCGAGCAGTACTTC. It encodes CSFYSGQGAGEQYF.

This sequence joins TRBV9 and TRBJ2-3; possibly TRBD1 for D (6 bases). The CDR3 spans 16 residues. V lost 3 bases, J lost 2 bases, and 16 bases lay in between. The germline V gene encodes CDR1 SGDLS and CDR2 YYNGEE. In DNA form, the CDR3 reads TGTGCCAGCAGCGGTGGGACACAGATGATCACAGATACGCAGTATTTT. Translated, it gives CASSGGTQMITDTQYF.

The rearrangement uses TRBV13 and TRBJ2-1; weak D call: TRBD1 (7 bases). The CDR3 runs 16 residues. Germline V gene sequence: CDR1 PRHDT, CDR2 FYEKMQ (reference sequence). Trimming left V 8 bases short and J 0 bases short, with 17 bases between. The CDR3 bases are TGTGCCAGCCGTTTCGCAGGGGGGAGCTCCTACAATGAGCAGTTCTTC. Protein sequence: CASRFAGGSSYNEQFF.

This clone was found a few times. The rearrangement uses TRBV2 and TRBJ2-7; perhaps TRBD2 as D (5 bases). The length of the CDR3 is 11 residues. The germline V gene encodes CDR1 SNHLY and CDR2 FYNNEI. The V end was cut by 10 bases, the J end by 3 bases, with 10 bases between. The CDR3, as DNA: TGTGCCACCAAGCGGATCTACGAGCAGTACTTC. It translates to CATKRIYEQYF.

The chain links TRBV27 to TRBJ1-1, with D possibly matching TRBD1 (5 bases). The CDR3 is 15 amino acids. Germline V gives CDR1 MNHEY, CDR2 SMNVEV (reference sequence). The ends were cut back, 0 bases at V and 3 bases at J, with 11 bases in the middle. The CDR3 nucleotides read TGTGCCAGCAGTTTATCATATCAGGGTGACACTGAAGCTTTCTTT. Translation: CASSLSYQGDTEAFF.